The 5 T cell receptor beta chains listed next were all sequenced from one sample in a study of OX40 agonist ivuxolimab in advanced cancers. The method was the immunoSEQ multiplex PCR assay. The source is immuneACCESS, and TCRdb retained only in-frame sequences with V and J called. Part of the clones is not carried over; for the studies checked, unresolved V genes explain less than half of this, and the remainder is unexplained. The sample has 90,000 or so clones on record, about 89% of them singletons. Almost 8.5% of the sample goes to the ten largest clones. Sequenced here: CD4+ or CD8+ T cells sorted from blood, sampled in a trial of the OX40 agonist ivuxolimab. The receptors derive from an adult with an advanced solid tumor such as melanoma, head and neck, liver or kidney cancer.

The V call is TRBV11-2, the J call TRBJ2-7; D is ambiguous. From germline, CDR1 is SGHAT and CDR2 FQNNGV. The V and J ends lost 5 bases and 4 bases respectively, with 9 bases between them. The CDR3 has 12 residues. The CDR3 region is CASSPRPYEQYF. CDR3 nucleotide sequence: TGTGCCAGCAGCCCCAGACCTTACGAGCAGTACTTC.

This chain connects TRBV15 to TRBJ2-7; a weak D match, TRBD1 (6 bases). This CDR3 has 13 amino acids. Deletions cut 1 base from V and 7 bases from J, with 11 bases between. The V gene's germline CDR1 is LNHNV and CDR2 YYDKDF (reference sequence). CDR3 bases: TGTGCCACCAGCAGAGTAGGGGGTTTTGAGCAGTACTTC. Its protein is CATSRVGGFEQYF.

J is TRBJ1-5 and V is TRBV28, with TRBD1 identical over 8 bases. V dropped 6 bases and J dropped 4; count of bases not matched to a gene: 11. The CDR3 runs to 16 residues. Germline V lookup: CDR1 MDHEN, CDR2 SYDVKM. DNA of the CDR3: TGTGCCAGCAGACCCCGGGGGTACAGGGGGAATCAGCCCCAGCATTTT. Translation gives CASRPRGYRGNQPQHF.

The chain couples TRBV2 to TRBJ2-1; 9 positions match TRBD2. J lost 7 bases, V lost 8 bases, and 12 bases had no gene match. Germline V CDR1 and CDR2: SNHLY, FYNNEI. This CDR3 has 15 residues. The CDR3 DNA is TGTGCCAGCGGATCCGGGACTAGCATGTTGAATGAGCAGTTCTTC. This gives the protein CASGSGTSMLNEQFF. Looking up the rest from reference TRBV2 and TRBJ2-1 gives the full variable domain: EPEVTQTPSHQVTQMGQEVILRCVPISNHLYFYWYRQILGQKVEFLVSFYNNEISEKSEIFDDQFSVERPDGSNFTLKIRSTKLEDSAMYFCASGSGTSMLNEQFFGPGTRLTVL.

The rearrangement joins TRBV30 to TRBJ2-1; unclear D gene. Germline V lookup: CDR1 GTSNPN, CDR2 SVGIG (reference sequence). Trimming shortened V by 5 bases and J by 4 bases, and 6 bases separated the two germline ends. The length of the CDR3 is 11 residues. The CDR3 bases are TGTGCCTGGTCCCAATACAATGAGCAGTTCTTC. It specifies CAWSQYNEQFF.